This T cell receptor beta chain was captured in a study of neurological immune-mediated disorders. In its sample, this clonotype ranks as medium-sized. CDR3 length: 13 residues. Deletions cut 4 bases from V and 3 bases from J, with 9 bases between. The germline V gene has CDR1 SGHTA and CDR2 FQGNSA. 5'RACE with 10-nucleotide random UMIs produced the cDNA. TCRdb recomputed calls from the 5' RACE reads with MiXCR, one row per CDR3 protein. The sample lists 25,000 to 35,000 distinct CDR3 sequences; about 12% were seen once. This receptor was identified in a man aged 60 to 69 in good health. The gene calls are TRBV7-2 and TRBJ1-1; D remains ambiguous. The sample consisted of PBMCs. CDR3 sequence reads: CASSWYPDTEAFF. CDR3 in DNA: TGTGCCAGCAGCTGGTATCCGGACACTGAAGCTTTCTTT.